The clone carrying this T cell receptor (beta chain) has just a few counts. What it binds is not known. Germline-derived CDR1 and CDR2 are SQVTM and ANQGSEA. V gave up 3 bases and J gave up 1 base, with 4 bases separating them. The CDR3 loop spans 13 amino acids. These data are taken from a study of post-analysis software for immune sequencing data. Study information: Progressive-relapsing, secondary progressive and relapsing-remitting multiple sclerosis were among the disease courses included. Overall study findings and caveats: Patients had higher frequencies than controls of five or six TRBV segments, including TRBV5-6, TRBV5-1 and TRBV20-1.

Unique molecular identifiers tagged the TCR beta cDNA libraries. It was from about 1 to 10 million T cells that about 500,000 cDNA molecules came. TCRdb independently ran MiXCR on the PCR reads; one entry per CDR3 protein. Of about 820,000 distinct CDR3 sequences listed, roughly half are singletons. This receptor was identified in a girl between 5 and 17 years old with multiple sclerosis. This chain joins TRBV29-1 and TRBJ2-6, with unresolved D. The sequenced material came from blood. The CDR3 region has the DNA TGCAGCGTTGATGGATCTGGGGCCAACGTCCTGACTTTC. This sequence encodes CSVDGSGANVLTF.